This entry lists 22 T cell receptor beta chains sequenced from one sample in a study of CD8 T cells in ankylosing spondylitis. Each CDR3 protein is one row after TCRdb ran MiXCR on the 5' RACE reads. The profile shows 250,000 to 400,000 distinct CDR3 sequences, around a tenth of them singletons. The sequenced material came from blood, either unsorted or a sorted T cell fraction (not recorded which). All receptors come from a female donor with ankylosing spondylitis or in good health (not recorded which).

This clonotype was found many times. The chain has TRBV3-1 and TRBJ2-7; D gene unclear. CDR3 size: 12 residues. V lost 1 base and J 2 bases, leaving 3 bases between the germline ends. Looked up from germline, CDR1 is LGHDT and CDR2 is YNNKEL (reference sequence). The CDR3 sequence: CASSQVTYEQYF. The CDR3 DNA reads as TGTGCCAGCAGCCAAGTGACCTACGAGCAGTACTTC.

Here the CDR3 reads CASSHTPGPNSPGDTQYF. CDR3 sequence (DNA): TGTGCCAGCTCCCACACGCCGGGCCCGAATTCTCCTGGAGATACGCAGTATTTT. This chain links TRBV6-1 with TRBJ2-3; no definite D call. Germline V CDR1 and CDR2: MNHNS, SASEGT. Trimming removed 8 bases from V and 5 bases from J, with 29 bases in between. The CDR3 is made up of 18 amino acids.

This clonotype appeared a few times. The chain uses TRBV5-6 and TRBJ2-5, with no clear D. Trimming stripped 4 bases from V and 1 base from J, with 14 bases between. Germline V CDR1 and CDR2: SGHDT, YYEEEE. The CDR3 length is 15 residues. As DNA, the CDR3 is TGTGCCAGCAGCGCCTATTTGAGGTCCCAAGAGACCCAGTACTTC. Its translation: CASSAYLRSQETQYF.

This clonotype was seen more than once but under ten times. This chain uses TRBV6-1 with TRBJ2-7, with a weak D call TRBD1 (6 bases). V was shortened by 6 bases and J by 10 bases, with 19 bases between the two germline ends. The CDR3 is 13 residues long. Per the germline V gene, CDR1 is MNHNS and CDR2 is SASEGT. CDR3 residues: CASSVRAGDFQYF. CDR3 DNA sequence: TGTGCCAGCAGCGTTAGGGCAGGGGATTTTCAGTACTTC.

This clonotype was detected ten times or more. J is TRBJ2-7 and V is TRBV20-1; 8 bases align to TRBD1. The germline V gene encodes CDR1 DFQATT and CDR2 SNEGSKA (reference sequence). This CDR3 spans 13 amino acids. The V gene end was trimmed by 6 bases and the J gene end by 2 bases; junction bases not matched to a gene: 6. Here the CDR3 reads CSASGQATYEQYF. CDR3 sequence (DNA): TGCAGTGCGTCGGGACAGGCAACCTACGAGCAGTACTTC.

This clonotype came up many times. The rearrangement joins TRBV10-3 to TRBJ2-5, with a tentative D call TRBD1 (6 bases). CDR3 length: 15 residues. The V end was cut by 0 bases, the J end by 0 bases, with 8 bases between. CDR1 and CDR2 from the germline V gene are ENHRY and SYGVKD. Written as DNA, the CDR3 is TGTGCCATCAGTGAGTCGCGACAGGACCAAGAGACCCAGTACTTC. It specifies CAISESRQDQETQYF.

This clonotype was seen a few times. The chain carries TRBV18 and TRBJ1-1; unclear D gene. The CDR3 covers 16 residues. The V end lost 3 bases, the J end lost 2 bases, and 16 bases lay between the germline ends. The V gene's germline CDR1 is KGHSH and CDR2 LQKENI. The CDR3 is CASSPRVSRLNTEAFF. DNA for the CDR3: TGTGCCAGCTCACCGCGGGTCTCCAGGTTAAACACTGAAGCTTTCTTT.

There are many counts of this clonotype. The V and J genes are TRBV28 and TRBJ1-1; 7 bases agree with TRBD1. CDR1 is MDHEN, CDR2 SYDVKM, per germline. The CDR3 sequence is 14 residues long. V was clipped by 3 bases and J by 6 bases; unmatched bases: 7. CDR3 residues: CASSFSTGLAEAFF. The DNA for the CDR3 is TGTGCCAGCAGTTTTTCGACAGGGTTGGCTGAAGCTTTCTTT.

This clonotype was found many times. The chain carries TRBV20-1 and TRBJ1-5; TRBD1 is a possible D gene (5 bases). This CDR3 has 15 amino acids. The germline gives CDR1 DFQATT, CDR2 SNEGSKA (reference sequence). Trimming removed 6 bases at V and 0 bases at J, with 15 bases between. The CDR3, as DNA: TGCAGTGCCCGGGACGGAAGATATAGCAATCAGCCCCAGCATTTT. This sequence encodes CSARDGRYSNQPQHF.

This clonotype showed up just a few times. The chain recombines TRBV5-1 with TRBJ2-5, with D possibly called TRBD1 or TRBD2 (5 bases each). The CDR3 sequence is 15 residues long. Germline assignment: CDR1 SGHRS and CDR2 YFSETQ. Trimming removed 4 bases at V and 5 bases at J, with 18 bases between. This CDR3 is CASSQNDPREETQYF. CDR3 DNA sequence: TGCGCCAGCAGCCAAAACGACCCCAGGGAGGAGACCCAGTACTTC.

This clonotype was recorded a few times. The chain carries TRBV5-1 and TRBJ1-2; possibly TRBD1 for D (6 bases). V gave up 0 bases and J gave up 4 bases, with 13 bases separating them. The CDR3 loop spans 15 amino acids. From germline, CDR1 is SGHRS and CDR2 YFSETQ. The CDR3 DNA reads as TGCGCCAGCAGCTTGGAGGCCAGGGGAGGCTATGGCTACACCTTC. Its protein product is CASSLEARGGYGYTF. Filled out from reference TRBV5-1 and TRBJ1-2, the complete variable domain reads KAGVTQTPRYLIKTRGQQVTLSCSPISGHRSVSWYQQTPGQGLQFLFEYFSETQRNKGNFPGRFSGRQFSNSRSEMNVSTLELGDSALYLCASSLEARGGYGYTFGSGTRLTVV.

This clonotype was recorded a few times. The chain employs TRBV6-1 and TRBJ2-5; 10 nucleotides agree with TRBD2. Germline assignment: CDR1 MNHNS and CDR2 SASEGT. Trimming removed 5 bases from V and 5 bases from J; junction bases left unmatched: 11. The length of the CDR3 is 16 residues. As DNA, the CDR3 is TGTGCCAGCAGTCCTGGGGATAGCGGGGGGCGGGAGACCCAGTACTTC. Translation: CASSPGDSGGRETQYF.

The J gene is TRBJ2-1, the V gene TRBV7-2; tentative D call: TRBD2 (5 bases). V gave up 1 base and J gave up 4 bases, with 17 bases separating them. This CDR3 spans 17 amino acids. Germline V gives CDR1 SGHTA, CDR2 FQGNSA. CDR3 loop: CASSLVLRLPGYNEQFF. CDR3 in DNA: TGTGCCAGCAGCTTAGTATTACGACTACCCGGGTACAATGAGCAGTTCTTC.

The rearrangement links TRBV18 to TRBJ2-1, with 8 bases aligning to TRBD1. CDR3 size: 16 residues. With V trimmed by 2 bases and J by 5 bases, 8 bases remained unmatched. Germline V lookup: CDR1 KGHSH, CDR2 LQKENI. DNA for the CDR3: TGTGCCAGCTCACCATCTTTAACAGGGGGTGACAATGAGCAGTTCTTC. Protein sequence: CASSPSLTGGDNEQFF.

This clonotype has a handful of counts. This rearrangement joins TRBV5-1 to TRBJ2-3; TRBD1 agrees at 10 bases. CDR3 size: 14 residues. Germline V gives CDR1 SGHRS, CDR2 YFSETQ. Germline trimming cut 4 bases from V and 5 bases from J; bases unmatched to any gene: 4. CDR3 DNA: TGCGCCAGCAGCCACGGACAGGGGGGAGATACGCAGTATTTT. Its protein is CASSHGQGGDTQYF. The variable domain in full, completed from reference TRBV5-1 and TRBJ2-3, reads KAGVTQTPRYLIKTRGQQVTLSCSPISGHRSVSWYQQTPGQGLQFLFEYFSETQRNKGNFPGRFSGRQFSNSRSEMNVSTLELGDSALYLCASSHGQGGDTQYFGPGTRLTVL.

Ten or more counts support this clonotype. The chain couples TRBV20-1 to TRBJ2-7, with D tentatively TRBD1 (6 bases). The CDR3 is made up of 16 amino acids. Trimming shortened V by 0 bases and J by 0 bases, and 15 bases separated the two germline ends. Germline values: CDR1 DFQATT, CDR2 SNEGSKA (reference sequence). CDR3 sequence: CSARESQGPYSYEQYF. CDR3 nucleotide sequence: TGCAGTGCTAGAGAAAGTCAGGGGCCTTACTCCTACGAGCAGTACTTC.

This clonotype was seen at least ten times. The chain is built from TRBV5-1 and TRBJ2-5; 7 positions match TRBD2. Looked up from germline, CDR1 is SGHRS and CDR2 is YFSETQ. The CDR3 runs to 16 residues. Trimming removed 6 bases from V and 2 bases from J; junction bases left unmatched: 13. The CDR3 loop reads CASNLLGQRGQETQYF. DNA for the CDR3: TGCGCCAGCAACCTCCTCGGCCAGCGGGGTCAAGAGACCCAGTACTTC. Filled out from reference TRBV5-1 and TRBJ2-5, the complete variable domain reads KAGVTQTPRYLIKTRGQQVTLSCSPISGHRSVSWYQQTPGQGLQFLFEYFSETQRNKGNFPGRFSGRQFSNSRSEMNVSTLELGDSALYLCASNLLGQRGQETQYFGPGTRLLVL.

In this sample, this clonotype turned up once. Mismatch with germline at one junction end may stem from a read error. The rearrangement joins TRBV5-1 to TRBJ2-5; TRBD2 matches at 9 bases. Germline lookup yields CDR1 SGHRS and CDR2 YFSETQ. CDR3 length: 14 amino acids. CDR3: CDSSGGTYQETQYF. CDR3 coding DNA: TGCGACAGCAGCGGGGGGACCTATCAAGAGACCCAGTACTTC.

This clonotype was observed at least ten times. The rearrangement links TRBV28 to TRBJ2-7, with D maybe TRBD2 (7 bases). The CDR3 consists of 13 residues. V was clipped by 3 bases and J by 4 bases, with 10 bases between them. CDR1 is MDHEN, CDR2 SYDVKM, per germline. The CDR3 sequence: CASSLGGGYEQYF. The CDR3 DNA reads as TGTGCCAGCAGTTTGGGAGGGGGGTACGAGCAGTACTTC.

This clonotype was recorded a few times. This chain joins TRBV14 and TRBJ2-1; TRBD2 might be the D (6 bases). V lost 4 bases, J lost 4 bases, and 11 bases lay in between. This CDR3 is 14 amino acids long. CDR1 and CDR2 (germline): SGHDN, FVKESK. The CDR3 reads CASSRRDGYNEQFF. DNA for the CDR3: TGTGCCAGCAGCCGGCGGGACGGTTACAATGAGCAGTTCTTC.

This clonotype was counted ten times or more. V gene TRBV20-1 combines with J gene TRBJ2-7; possible D gene TRBD2, 5 bases. The CDR3 extends over 13 amino acids. In germline, CDR1 is DFQATT, CDR2 SNEGSKA (reference sequence). Between the trimmed V and J ends, which lost 6 bases and 1 base, there was a span of 13 bases. CDR3 nucleotide sequence: TGCAGTGCCCGAGGGCCTCATTCCTACGAGCAGTACTTC. This translates into CSARGPHSYEQYF.

This clonotype has at least ten counts. This chain links TRBV6-1 with TRBJ2-7; D might be TRBD1 (6 bases). V lost 10 bases and J lost 4, with 23 bases in between. CDR1 is MNHNS, CDR2 SASEGT, per germline. The CDR3 runs 15 residues. This CDR3 is CATLPDATGAYEQYF. In nucleotides, the CDR3 is TGTGCCACCCTTCCCGACGCGACAGGAGCTTACGAGCAGTACTTC.